This T cell receptor beta chain originates from a study of graft-versus-host responses after intestinal transplantation (dated by TCRdb to the early 2020s). Looking at the study overall: The transplants that recipients received were multivisceral, liver-intestinal, or isolated intestinal. Anti-thymocyte globulin induction was given to all recipients, followed by maintenance tacrolimus and steroids for two to four years. Alloreactive clones were identified by sequencing pre-transplant mixed lymphocyte reaction products and comparing these products with unstimulated pre-transplant donor and recipient T cells. After intestinal transplantation, graft-versus-host and host-versus-graft alloreactive T cell clones were followed in the graft, circulation and bone marrow using bulk TCR-beta CDR3 sequencing. A cohort of roughly 25 intestinal transplant recipients, including one retransplant, was enrolled, and 3 patients lacking pretransplant specimens were excluded. Rather than being sequenced by the commercial service, samples from a few later patients were sequenced in-house on an Illumina MiSeq and processed with MiXCR. Donor T cell macrochimerism was defined as a peak of at least 4% donor T cells among recipient peripheral blood mononuclear cells.

Based on the germline V gene (reference sequence), the CDR1 and CDR2 sequences are GTSNPN and SVGIG. There are 14 amino acids in the CDR3, from cysteine to phenylalanine inclusive. This entry keeps only the CDR3 DNA: 42 bases, framed from base 1. Overall results and qualifications from the work: Early after transplant, declines in HvG clones were associated with peak levels of circulating GvH clones. The relatively low number and heterogeneity of intestinal transplant patients limited the conclusions. GvH clones were detected in recipient bone marrow, and some of these GvH clones were observed earlier in ileal mucosa or blood, consistent with an intestinal mucosal origin. In patients with donor T cell macrochimerism, the allografts had high GvH to HvG T cell clonal ratios.

The time point label corresponds to: cells obtained before transplantation from donor or recipient. CD3+CD4+ and CD3+CD8+ populations were FACS-sorted from unstimulated pre-transplant donor and recipient cells taken from spleen or lymph nodes. Libraries came from the immunoSEQ multiplex PCR assay. In most patients, genomic DNA was isolated using the Qiagen DNeasy Blood and Tissue Kit and sent frozen to Adaptive Biotechnologies for TCR sequencing. For most patients, genomic DNA was subjected to high-throughput TCR-beta CDR3 sequencing by Adaptive Biotechnologies. The original methods were these. Adaptive's ImmunoSEQ software supplied the TCR sequencing data for more than 15 patients, while MiXCR and VDJtools were used to process a few other patients. To correct CD4 versus CD8 sorting errors, any sequence found in both subsets at a frequency ratio below 5:1 was removed. CDR3 nucleotide sequences shared by donor and recipient were removed because the origin of these sequences could not be assigned. To be classed as alloreactive, a clone needed at least 2-fold expansion over unstimulated cells and a minimum CFSE-low frequency of 0.002% (template counts) or 0.001% (read counts). Clones detected in sequenced pre-transplant spleen, lymph node, or MLR CFSE-low populations of the donor or recipient were defined as mappable. Cumulative frequency of alloreactive clones was calculated as a percentage of all sequences weighted by copy number. The clones in this table, taken by TCRdb from immuneACCESS, are in-frame only. Not every clone is retained; where verified, under half of the shortfall comes from an unresolved V gene, and the cause of the rest is unknown. For V, J and clone size, that table is used; D and trimming come from the DNA. The sample has about 120,000 clones on record, about nine tenths of them singletons. The ten largest clonotypes hold about 0.18% of the sample.

On this clone: Its antigen is unknown. Per-base quality was not reported, and no clone a single base away is much larger than it.

Sequenced here: unstimulated CD4+ T cells sorted from spleen or lymph node cells, sampled before intestinal transplant. This receptor was identified in a human donor who received an intestinal transplant. The receptor chain draws on TRBV30 and TRBJ2-3, with 8 central nucleotides matching TRBD2. Here the CDR3 is given as CARTGGLSTDTQYF. In nucleotide form, the sequence is TGTGCTCGAACGGGGGGGCTTAGCACAGATACGCAGTATTTT.